This T cell receptor (beta chain) was recorded in a study of shared clonotypes between healthy human individuals. V lost 1 base, J lost 3 bases, and 9 bases lay in between. The CDR3 totals 14 residues. Germline V gene lookup returns CDR1 LGHNA and CDR2 YSLEER. TCRdb keeps only in-frame clones here, not all; method: immunoSEQ multiplex PCR. The table includes 2 million to 2.5 million clones, over 85% detected once. The sequenced sample was naive CD4+ T cells from PBMCs. The subset here: CD45RA+ positively selected. This rearrangement joins TRBV4-3 to TRBJ1-2, with unresolved D. This receptor was obtained from a man aged 18-30 years in good health. Some clones in this sample may be carry-over from other donors' samples. CDR3: CASSQVKDYYGYTF. Here the CDR3 DNA reads TGCGCCAGCAGCCAAGTTAAGGACTACTATGGCTACACCTTC.